This T cell receptor beta chain emerged from a study of T cells in localized non-small cell lung cancer. The repertoire was sequenced with immunoSEQ multiplex PCR; TCRdb's copy has only in-frame clones and lacks some. In the table there are 1,700 or so clones, 20% to 25% of which are singletons. This clone is judged medium-sized. The V and J ends lost 5 bases and 5 bases, in that order; junction bases with no gene match: 7. The CDR3 has 16 residues. The germline V gene has CDR1 SGHNT and CDR2 YENEEA. This TCR derives from a man aged 40 to 70 with stage II lung adenocarcinoma. The chain joins TRBV11-3 to TRBJ2-1; 12 bases align to TRBD2. The material sequenced was normal lung tissue next to the tumor, taken before any cancer treatment. The CDR3 DNA is TGTGCCAGCAGCCACCCTAGCGGGGGGGTTAACAATGAGCAGTTCTTC. Protein sequence: CASSHPSGGVNNEQFF.